A selection of T cell receptor beta chains follows, all from one sample in a study of cytomegalovirus exposure and HLA in healthy donors. Using immunoSEQ multiplex PCR, the repertoire was profiled, and TCRdb retains in-frame clones only, with some absent. The data hold about 200,000 clones, with 84% observed a single time. What was sequenced was PBMCs. These receptors all come from a woman aged 30 to 39 in good health and CMV-seropositive. CDR3s include the opening cysteine and the closing phenylalanine or tryptophan. D genes are given only for firm matches. The size entry is marked missing in some rows and otherwise reads once, few, many or a size class.

v_gene,d_gene,abundance,j_gene,CDR3aa,CDR3nt
TRBV5-5,TRBD1,NA,TRBJ1-5,CASSLDRGTQPQHF,TGTGCCAGCAGCTTAGACAGGGGAACCCAGCCCCAGCATTTT
TRBV5-6,TRBD1,NA,TRBJ1-3,CASSLPGQASGNTIYF,TGTGCCAGCAGCTTGCCTGGACAGGCATCTGGAAACACCATATATTTT
TRBV6-1,TRBD2,NA,TRBJ2-7,CASSVASGSYEQYF,TGTGCCAGCAGTGTCGCTAGCGGGAGCTACGAGCAGTACTTC
TRBV19,NA,NA,TRBJ1-3,CASSHDRNSGNTIYF,TGTGCCAGTAGTCACGACAGGAACTCTGGAAACACCATATATTTT
TRBV9,TRBD1,NA,TRBJ1-5,CASSGGTGQQPQHF,TGTGCCAGCAGCGGGGGGACAGGACAGCAGCCCCAGCATTTT
TRBV7-9,TRBD2,few,TRBJ2-3,CASSTSGNTDTQYF,TGTGCCAGCAGCACTAGCGGGAACACAGATACGCAGTATTTT
TRBV6-1,TRBD1,NA,TRBJ1-1,CASSPTHTGANRAFF,TGTGCCAGCAGCCCGACACACACAGGGGCGAATAGGGCTTTCTTT
TRBV5-4,NA,NA,TRBJ2-1,CASSLPTGTQTSNEQFF,TGTGCCAGCAGCTTGCCGACTGGAACCCAAACGTCAAATGAGCAGTTCTTC
TRBV9,NA,NA,TRBJ1-3,CASGADLSGNTIYF,TGTGCCAGCGGGGCGGATCTCTCTGGAAACACCATATATTTT
TRBV29-1,NA,NA,TRBJ2-3,CSARGGAEDTQYF,TGCAGCGCCCGTGGCGGCGCGGAGGATACGCAGTATTTT
TRBV19,NA,NA,TRBJ2-1,CASSMTRGSYNEQFF,TGTGCCAGTAGTATGACCAGGGGCTCCTACAATGAGCAGTTCTTC
TRBV2,TRBD1,NA,TRBJ2-3,CASSVSRGQRDTQYF,TGTGCCAGCAGTGTTAGTAGGGGACAGAGGGATACGCAGTATTTT
TRBV5-1,TRBD2,NA,TRBJ2-5,CASSPRTSGEETQYF,TGCGCCAGCAGCCCTAGGACTAGCGGGGAAGAGACCCAGTACTTC
TRBV18,TRBD1,once,TRBJ1-1,CASSRTGENTEAFF,TGTGCCAGCTCACGGACAGGGGAGAACACTGAAGCTTTCTTT
TRBV2,TRBD2,once,TRBJ2-1,CASSELAGNYNEQFF,TGTGCCAGCAGTGAACTAGCGGGAAATTACAATGAGCAGTTCTTC
TRBV27,TRBD1,NA,TRBJ1-1,CASSSARDREAFF,TGTGCCAGCAGTTCTGCCCGGGACAGAGAAGCTTTCTTT
TRBV10-2,NA,NA,TRBJ2-1,CASSGWSSYNEQFF,TGCGCCAGCAGCGGGTGGAGCTCCTACAATGAGCAGTTCTTC
TRBV4-1,NA,few,TRBJ2-7,CASSQELWAEQYF,TGCGCCAGCAGCCAAGAGCTCTGGGCCGAGCAGTACTTC
TRBV5-1,TRBD1,NA,TRBJ1-2,CASSSQGQPFYGYTF,TGCGCCAGCAGCTCGCAGGGACAGCCCTTCTATGGCTACACCTTC
TRBV29-1,TRBD2,NA,TRBJ2-1,CSVGTTEQFF,TGCAGCGTGGGGACTACAGAGCAGTTCTTC
TRBV19,NA,NA,TRBJ2-1,CASSRSVSSYNEQFF,TGTGCCAGTAGTAGGTCAGTAAGCTCCTACAATGAGCAGTTCTTC
TRBV6-5,NA,NA,TRBJ1-1,CASSKQGITEAFF,TGTGCCAGCAGTAAACAGGGTATCACTGAAGCTTTCTTT
TRBV4-2,TRBD2,NA,TRBJ2-2,CASSAISLAGEVAGELFF,TGTGCCAGCAGCGCTATCTCGCTAGCGGGAGAGGTAGCCGGGGAGCTGTTTTTT
TRBV18,TRBD1,NA,TRBJ1-5,CASSNTGDNQPQHF,TGTGCCAGCTCAAATACAGGGGACAATCAGCCCCAGCATTTT
TRBV7-8,TRBD1,NA,TRBJ2-5,CASSGRGIVQETQYF,TGTGCCAGCAGCGGCAGGGGGATTGTCCAAGAGACCCAGTACTTC
TRBV5-5,TRBD1,NA,TRBJ2-1,CASSFLAGGNEQFF,TGTGCCAGCAGCTTTTTGGCAGGGGGCAATGAGCAGTTCTTC
TRBV6-5,NA,NA,TRBJ2-3,CASSYGLRTDTQYF,TGTGCCAGCAGTTACGGACTCAGGACAGATACGCAGTATTTT
TRBV2,NA,NA,TRBJ1-1,CASTKTPRGTEAFF,TGTGCCAGCACCAAAACCCCCCGGGGTACTGAAGCTTTCTTT
TRBV19,NA,NA,TRBJ2-7,CASSAGPYEQYF,TGTGCCAGTAGTGCAGGGCCCTACGAGCAGTACTTC
TRBV30,TRBD1,NA,TRBJ1-5,CAWSVNTGVQPQHF,TGTGCCTGGAGTGTCAATACAGGGGTTCAGCCCCAGCATTTT
TRBV28,NA,NA,TRBJ2-7,CASSLYSSGGYPYEQYF,TGTGCCAGCAGTCTATACTCCTCTGGCGGGTACCCCTACGAGCAGTACTTC
TRBV11-2,NA,NA,TRBJ2-7,CASSFRQVFYEQYF,TGTGCCAGCAGCTTCCGACAGGTCTTCTACGAGCAGTACTTC
TRBV6-5,NA,NA,TRBJ1-2,CATRVQDSRYYGYTF,TGTGCCACCCGTGTCCAGGACAGCCGCTACTATGGCTACACCTTC
TRBV7-9,TRBD2,NA,TRBJ2-1,CASSPVLAGEQFF,TGTGCCAGCAGCCCGGTACTAGCGGGAGAGCAGTTCTTC
TRBV6-5,NA,NA,TRBJ2-7,CASSRQGYEQYF,TGTGCCAGCAGTAGGCAGGGGTACGAGCAGTACTTC
TRBV10-1,NA,few,TRBJ1-1,CATNTGQNTEAFF,TGCGCCACCAATACTGGGCAGAACACTGAAGCTTTCTTT
TRBV7-6,NA,NA,TRBJ2-1,CASSLAPGGSSYNEQFF,TGTGCCAGCAGCTTAGCGCCCGGAGGCAGCTCCTACAATGAGCAGTTCTTC